The 20 T cell receptor beta chains below were found in one sample sequenced in a study of regulatory T cells in long-lasting Graves disease. Building of the TCR beta libraries involved iRepertoire HTBI primers and Arm-PCR of CDR3 regions. TCRdb re-analysed the multiplex PCR reads in MiXCR, keeping a single row per CDR3 protein. This sample has some 370,000 distinct CDR3 sequences, with around 23% found just once. The time point is: persistent/refractory GD, antithyroid drugs over 5 years with positive TRAb. RNA from PBMCs was the source of the TCR library. The specimen comprised peripheral blood mononuclear cells (PBMCs), sampled when the disease was refractory, from a patient treated with antithyroid drugs. Every receptor here comes from a woman aged 40-49 years with Graves disease.

This clonotype was observed at least ten times. The V call is TRBV27, the J call TRBJ2-5; 10 positions agree with TRBD2. CDR1 is MNHEY, CDR2 SMNVEV, per germline (reference sequence). The CDR3 has 16 residues. The J segment lost 3 bases and the V segment lost 2 bases, leaving 6 bases of the junction unmatched. The CDR3 loop is CASSLMASGRKETQYF. The DNA of the CDR3 is TGTGCCAGCAGTTTAATGGCTAGCGGGAGAAAAGAGACCCAGTACTTC.

The chain has TRBV6-1 and TRBJ2-5; a weak D match, TRBD2 (6 bases). Trimming pared 5 bases from V and 0 bases from J, leaving 10 bases between. The CDR3 has 14 residues. Per the germline V gene, CDR1 is MNHNS and CDR2 is SASEGT. The CDR3 is CASSIRDYQETQYF. The CDR3 DNA reads as TGTGCCAGCAGTATCCGGGACTACCAAGAGACCCAGTACTTC.

This clonotype has a count of ten or more. V is TRBV20-1 and J is TRBJ1-5; D is uncertain. V was clipped by 7 bases and J by 6 bases, with 4 bases between them. In germline, CDR1 is DFQATT, CDR2 SNEGSKA (reference sequence). The CDR3 has 9 amino acids. In nucleotides, the CDR3 is TGCAGTGTGGGTCAGCCCCAGCATTTT. Protein product: CSVGQPQHF.

The table lists this clonotype with many counts. The rearrangement uses TRBV7-8 and TRBJ1-5; a possible D gene is TRBD1 (5 bases). The germline V gene encodes CDR1 SGHVS and CDR2 FQNEAQ. Trimming left V 3 bases short and J 2 bases short, with 17 bases between. The CDR3 spans 17 residues. The CDR3 coding sequence is TGTGCCAGCAGCTTGCCCCCCAGGGCTTTCGGCAATCAGCCCCAGCATTTT. The encoded protein is CASSLPPRAFGNQPQHF.

The chain is built from TRBV7-2 and TRBJ2-1; TRBD2 is a possible D gene (5 bases). V dropped 5 bases and J dropped 4 bases, with 12 bases sitting between them. Germline-derived CDR1 and CDR2 are SGHTA and FQGNSA. This CDR3 has 14 residues. CDR3 DNA sequence: TGTGCCAGCAGCGCCGGGGTCGGTTACAATGAGCAGTTCTTC. The encoded protein is CASSAGVGYNEQFF. Based on the CDR3 plus reference TRBV7-2 and TRBJ2-1, the full variable domain is GAGVSQSPSNKVTEKGKDVELRCDPISGHTALYWYRQSLGQGLEFLIYFQGNSAPDKSGLPSDRFSAERTGGSVSTLTIQRTQQEDSAVYLCASSAGVGYNEQFFGPGTRLTVL.

This clonotype came up many times. The V call is TRBV2, the J call TRBJ2-5; 9 nucleotides match TRBD2. Germline CDR1 reads SNHLY; CDR2 reads FYNNEI. V shed 4 bases and J 5 bases; nucleotides not matched to a gene: 8. CDR3 length equals 15 residues. The DNA for the CDR3 is TGTGCCAGCAGTGCAATAGCGGGAGATGGGGAGACCCAGTACTTC. Translation gives CASSAIAGDGETQYF.

In this sample, this clonotype turned up many times. The J gene is TRBJ1-5, the V gene TRBV20-1, with a weak D call TRBD1 (5 bases). Trimming pared 7 bases from V and 1 base from J, leaving 11 bases between. The CDR3 length is 13 residues. Germline V gives CDR1 DFQATT, CDR2 SNEGSKA (reference sequence). Here the CDR3 reads CSVLGQSNQPQHF. As DNA, the CDR3 is TGCAGTGTTTTGGGGCAGAGCAATCAGCCCCAGCATTTT.

This clonotype occurred many times. The V call is TRBV20-1, the J call TRBJ2-5; unclear D gene. This CDR3 has 13 residues. V lost 2 bases, J lost 5 bases, and 12 bases lay in between. Germline CDR1 and CDR2: DFQATT and SNEGSKA (reference sequence). The CDR3 loop is CSARPHLLETQYF. CDR3 bases: TGCAGTGCTAGACCCCACCTGTTGGAGACCCAGTACTTC.

The chain links TRBV20-1 to TRBJ1-6, with TRBD1 matching 7 bases. The CDR3 sequence is 19 residues long. V lost 5 bases, J lost 0 bases, and 16 bases stayed unmatched. Germline loops: CDR1 DFQATT, CDR2 SNEGSKA (reference sequence). CDR3 sequence reads: CSAEATGVMGSSYNSPLHF. The CDR3 nucleotides are TGCAGTGCTGAAGCCACAGGGGTCATGGGGAGCTCCTATAATTCACCCCTCCACTTT.

Worth noting for this clonotype: The CDR3 ends on some other residue instead of the conserved phenylalanine or tryptophan, so this is likely a read error. The J gene is TRBJ1-1, the V gene TRBV6-4; D uncertain. The CDR3 has 15 residues. The germline V gene has CDR1 MRHNA and CDR2 SNTAGT. V lost 6 bases and J 1 base, leaving 15 bases between the germline ends. CDR3 sequence (DNA): TGTGCCAGCAGACGACACATAACACCGAACACTGAAGCTTTCCTT. As protein: CASRRHITPNTEAFL.

The table lists this clonotype with a few counts. V is TRBV6-1 and J is TRBJ2-4; 7 positions match TRBD2. Trimming took 5 bases from V and 3 from J; bases not matched to a gene: 7. The CDR3 covers 15 residues. Germline values: CDR1 MNHNS, CDR2 SASEGT. CDR3 DNA: TGTGCCAGCAGTCTCGATCCGGGAGGCAAAAACATTCAGTACTTC. Translating gives CASSLDPGGKNIQYF.

This clonotype was picked up many times. V usage is TRBV11-2 and J usage is TRBJ2-2; D unclear. Germline V lookup: CDR1 SGHAT, CDR2 FQNNGV. The CDR3 contains 14 residues. V was clipped by 1 base and J by 4 bases, with 7 bases between them. CDR3 residues: CASSLGAVTGELFF. The DNA for the CDR3 is TGTGCCAGCAGCTTAGGGGCGGTCACCGGGGAGCTGTTTTTT. The full variable domain, rest sourced from reference TRBV11-2 and TRBJ2-2, is EAGVAQSPRYKIIEKRQSVAFWCNPISGHATLYWYQQILGQGPKLLIQFQNNGVVDDSQLPKDRFSAERLKGVDSTLKIQPAKLEDSAVYLCASSLGAVTGELFFGEGSRLTVL.

This clonotype was seen ten or more times. The chain couples TRBV6-1 to TRBJ1-5; no reliable D call. Trimming shortened V by 6 bases and J by 6 bases, and 6 bases separated the two germline ends. Germline loops: CDR1 MNHNS, CDR2 SASEGT. This CDR3 contains 11 residues. This chain's CDR3 is CASRGAQPQHF. The DNA of the CDR3 is TGTGCCAGCAGAGGCGCTCAGCCCCAGCATTTT.

J is TRBJ2-7 and V is TRBV15; D remains unclear. The CDR3 covers 16 residues. Germline V gives CDR1 LNHNV, CDR2 YYDKDF (reference sequence). The germline V and J ends were trimmed by 1 base and 0 bases, with 13 bases remaining between them. CDR3 sequence (DNA): TGTGCCACCAGCAGAGTTCGTAGTGTTAACTCCTACGAGCAGTACTTC. It is translated as CATSRVRSVNSYEQYF.

This clonotype was picked up many times. The chain uses TRBV28 and TRBJ1-6; 12 bases are a match to TRBD1. Unmatched junction bases numbered 7, after V lost 6 bases and J lost 7 bases. CDR3 length equals 16 residues. Germline CDR1 reads MDHEN; CDR2 reads SYDVKM. CDR3 sequence (DNA): TGTGCCAGCAGGGGGACAGGGGGCTTACGAAATTCACCCCTCCACTTT. Protein sequence: CASRGTGGLRNSPLHF.

This clonotype was seen repeatedly, ten times or more. The V call is TRBV7-2, the J call TRBJ2-6; 7 positions agree with TRBD1. Unmatched junction bases numbered 7, after V lost 5 bases and J lost 0 bases. This CDR3 comprises 17 residues. The germline V gene has CDR1 SGHTA and CDR2 FQGNSA. The CDR3 DNA reads TGTGCCAGCAGCCTAGGGGGACAGCCCTCTGGGGCCAACGTCCTGACTTTC. Translated, it gives CASSLGGQPSGANVLTF. Full variable domain (rest looked up from reference TRBV7-2 and TRBJ2-6): GAGVSQSPSNKVTEKGKDVELRCDPISGHTALYWYRQSLGQGLEFLIYFQGNSAPDKSGLPSDRFSAERTGGSVSTLTIQRTQQEDSAVYLCASSLGGQPSGANVLTFGAGSRLTVL.

This clonotype has more than one count but fewer than ten. Being one base from a much bigger clone, this may be a read error. The V and J genes are TRBV12-3 or TRBV12-4 and TRBJ2-2; D possibly uses TRBD1 or TRBD2 (5 bases each). Trimming removed 10 bases at V and 3 bases at J, with 15 bases between. The CDR3 length is 14 residues. Written as DNA, the CDR3 is TGTGCCAACCCGGGACCAGCGGACACCGGGGAGCTGTTTTTT. This gives the protein CANPGPADTGELFF.

This clonotype has a count of ten or more. This chain joins TRBV7-2 and TRBJ1-6, with D uncertain. The V end was cut by 4 bases, the J end by 11 bases, with 21 bases between. The CDR3 is 16 residues long. The germline V gene has CDR1 SGHTA and CDR2 FQGNSA. DNA for the CDR3: TGTGCCAGCAGCTCCCGTATGGCTTCAGGAGGGACACCCCTCCACTTT. Translated: CASSSRMASGGTPLHF.

This clonotype was counted at least ten times. This chain uses TRBV20-1 with TRBJ1-5; D gene uncertain. This CDR3 is built from 14 residues. From germline, CDR1 is DFQATT and CDR2 SNEGSKA (reference sequence). V was clipped by 3 bases and J by 6 bases, with 15 bases between them. CDR3: CSARRTNARQPQHF. The DNA of the CDR3 is TGCAGTGCTAGGCGGACGAACGCTCGTCAGCCCCAGCATTTT.

This clonotype was detected only a few times. V gene TRBV6-1 combines with J gene TRBJ1-6; D perhaps matches TRBD1 (5 bases). The CDR3 length is 16 residues. Germline CDR1 and CDR2: MNHNS and SASEGT. V lost 2 bases and J lost 9, with 17 bases in between. In nucleotides, the CDR3 is TGTGCCAGCAGTGAATTCAGGGCCTTTGGGAGTTCACCCCTCCACTTT. Translated: CASSEFRAFGSSPLHF.